This T cell receptor beta chain appears in the sequencing data of a study of T cells in Graves' hyperthyroidism and ophthalmopathy. The germline V and J ends were trimmed by 5 bases and 3 bases, with 21 bases remaining between them. CDR3 length: 17 residues. Germline V CDR1 and CDR2: LGHDT, YNNKEL (reference sequence). The TCR beta CDR3 regions underwent amplification using RNA transcripts as the source. The TCR CDR3 first-round RT-PCR relied on the HTBI primer set. One entry per CDR3 protein, called by TCRdb with MiXCR from the multiplex PCR reads. The repertoire holds about 320,000 distinct CDR3 sequences, approximately 15% seen once, with around a third in the top ten.

This sequence was found in a man between 25 and 39 years old with Graves' hyperthyroidism. The sequencing input was blood. The rearrangement links TRBV3-1 to TRBJ2-3; the D gene is possibly TRBD2 (6 bases). The CDR3: CASSKGVGGTATDTQYF. CDR3 nucleotides: TGTGCCAGCAGCAAAGGGGTAGGAGGGACGGCGACAGATACGCAGTATTTT.